This T cell receptor (beta chain) appears in the sequencing data of a study of blood T cell repertoires in COVID-19. Study-level information: Sample material is recorded as cDNA or gDNA derived from T cells, B-cell-depleted T cells, or PBMCs.

Assay used: immunoSEQ multiplex PCR; TCRdb lists only in-frame clones, some missing. This sample has 210,000 or so clones, with about 76% found just once. Adults between roughly 18 and 95 years of age took part from about two dozen US areas. The V gene's germline CDR1 is SGHDT and CDR2 YYEEEE. The CDR3 loop spans 16 amino acids. V lost 1 base to trimming and J lost 4 bases, with 17 bases between them. The receptor's source is a woman aged 50 to 65 with acute COVID-19. Material: PBMCs or T cells enriched from blood (not recorded which). This chain uses TRBV5-6 with TRBJ1-2; possibly TRBD1 for D (6 bases). The CDR3 loop reads CASSLFASQGLYGYTF. The CDR3 nucleotides are TGTGCCAGCAGCTTGTTTGCCAGTCAGGGGCTCTATGGCTACACCTTC.